The clone carrying this TCR beta chain was recorded once. The antigen is undetermined. These data are taken from a study of CD8+ T cells in alopecia areata. About the research overall: Treated patients received severity scores based on the percentage of scalp area affected. Study-wide findings and caveats: Sequenced scalp T cells also include alphabeta T cells resident in normal skin. Affected lesional scalp, above all in alopecia totalis/universalis, was more clonal than normal scalp.

Once RNA had been extracted, it was reverse transcribed into cDNA to act as the sequencing template. The data were produced by immunoSEQ multiplex PCR, yet TCRdb's version contains in-frame clones alone and is incomplete. The sample has roughly 220,000 clones; more than 30% are singletons. Treatment of the sample: oral pan-JAK inhibitor, 5-10 mg twice daily. As part of sample collection, lesional scalp punch biopsies and peripheral blood were taken from alopecia areata patients. V was trimmed by 3 bases and J by 2 bases, leaving 11 bases between them. Germline V gives CDR1 MNHEY, CDR2 SMNVEV (reference sequence). This CDR3 has 15 residues.

The J gene is TRBJ2-1, the V gene TRBV27; the D gene is possibly TRBD2 (5 bases). Sequenced material: CD4+ T cells sorted from blood, taken at roughly week 30, from a patient treated with tofacitinib. The TCR originated in a human donor with alopecia areata. The CDR3 DNA reads TGTGCCAGCAGTTTCGGACTGGGAACCTACAATGAGCAGTTCTTC. Translated, it gives CASSFGLGTYNEQFF.